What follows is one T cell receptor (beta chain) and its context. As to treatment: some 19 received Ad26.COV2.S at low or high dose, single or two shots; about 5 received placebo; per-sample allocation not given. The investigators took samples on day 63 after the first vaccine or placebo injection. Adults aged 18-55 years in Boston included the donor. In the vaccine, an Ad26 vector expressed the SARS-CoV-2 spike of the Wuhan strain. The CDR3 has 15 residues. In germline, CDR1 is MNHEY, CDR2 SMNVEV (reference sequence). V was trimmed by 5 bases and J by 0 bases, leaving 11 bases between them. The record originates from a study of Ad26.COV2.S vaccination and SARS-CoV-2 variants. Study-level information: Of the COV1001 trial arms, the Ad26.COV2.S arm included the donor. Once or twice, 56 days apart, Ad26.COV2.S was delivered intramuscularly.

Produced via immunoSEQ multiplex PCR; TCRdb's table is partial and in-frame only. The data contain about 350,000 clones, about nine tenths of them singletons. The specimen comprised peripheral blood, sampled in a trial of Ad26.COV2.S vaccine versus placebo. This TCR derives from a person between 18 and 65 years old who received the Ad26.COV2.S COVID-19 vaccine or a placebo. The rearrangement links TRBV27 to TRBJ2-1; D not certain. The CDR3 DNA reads TGTGCCAGCAGTGCGCGACGGAACTCCTACAATGAGCAGTTCTTC. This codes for CASSARRNSYNEQFF.